This T cell receptor (beta chain) derives from a study of control samples from healthy donors and cancer patients. The V gene's germline CDR1 is LNHDA and CDR2 SQIVND (reference sequence). The CDR3 length is 12 residues. Method: immunoSEQ multiplex PCR; TCRdb's copy keeps in-frame clones and lacks some. The data show about 150,000 clones, with more than 85% seen just once and around 2% held by the top ten. The sequenced material came from blood. The TCR was taken from a middle-aged woman in good health. The gene calls are TRBV19 and TRBJ1-4, with 7 bases identical to TRBD1. The chain's CDR3 is CAARGLEEKLFF. The CDR3 DNA reads as TGTGCTGCAAGGGGGCTTGAGGAAAAACTGTTTTTT.